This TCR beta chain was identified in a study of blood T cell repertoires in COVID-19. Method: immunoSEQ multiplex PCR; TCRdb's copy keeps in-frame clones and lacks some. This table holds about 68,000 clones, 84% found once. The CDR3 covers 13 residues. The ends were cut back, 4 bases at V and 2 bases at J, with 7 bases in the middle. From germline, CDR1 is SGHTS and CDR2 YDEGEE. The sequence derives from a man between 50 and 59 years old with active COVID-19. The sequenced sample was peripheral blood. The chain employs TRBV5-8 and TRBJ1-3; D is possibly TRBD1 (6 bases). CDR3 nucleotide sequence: TGTGCCAGCAGCCACAGGGCTGGAAACACCATATATTTT. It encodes CASSHRAGNTIYF.